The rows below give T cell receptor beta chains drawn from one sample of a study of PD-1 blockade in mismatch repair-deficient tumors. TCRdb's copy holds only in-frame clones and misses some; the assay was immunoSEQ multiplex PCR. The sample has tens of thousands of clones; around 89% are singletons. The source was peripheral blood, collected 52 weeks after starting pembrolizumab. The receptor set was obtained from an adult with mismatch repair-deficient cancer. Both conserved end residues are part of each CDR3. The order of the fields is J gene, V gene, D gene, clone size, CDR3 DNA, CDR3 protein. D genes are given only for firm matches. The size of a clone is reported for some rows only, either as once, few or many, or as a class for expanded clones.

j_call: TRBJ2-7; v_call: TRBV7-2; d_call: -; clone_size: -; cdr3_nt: TGTGCCAGCAGCCAACCCGAACGAGAGCAGTACTTC; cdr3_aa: CASSQPEREQYF
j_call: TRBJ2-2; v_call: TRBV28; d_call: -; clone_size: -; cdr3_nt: TGTGCCAGCAGCGTCGGCGGGGAGCTGTTTTTT; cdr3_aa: CASSVGGELFF
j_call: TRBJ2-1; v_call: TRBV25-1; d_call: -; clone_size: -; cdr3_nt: TGTGCCAGCAGTGAACCGGGGGCAGTTGAGCAGTTCTTC; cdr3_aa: CASSEPGAVEQFF
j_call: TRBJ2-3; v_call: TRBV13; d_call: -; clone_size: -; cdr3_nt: TGTGCCAGCAGCGAAGAACTCACAGATACGCAGTATTTT; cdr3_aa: CASSEELTDTQYF
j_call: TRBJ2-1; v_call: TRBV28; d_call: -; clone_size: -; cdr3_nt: TGTGCCAGCAGTATCTATGACAATGAGCAGTTCTTC; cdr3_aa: CASSIYDNEQFF
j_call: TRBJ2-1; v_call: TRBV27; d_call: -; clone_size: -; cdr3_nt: TGTGCCAGCCAGGACAGTTACAATGAGCAGTTCTTC; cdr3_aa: CASQDSYNEQFF
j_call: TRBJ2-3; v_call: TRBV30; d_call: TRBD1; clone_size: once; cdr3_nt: TGTGCCTGGAAGAGGACAGGGAATCGATGGACAGATACGCAGTATTTT; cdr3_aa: CAWKRTGNRWTDTQYF
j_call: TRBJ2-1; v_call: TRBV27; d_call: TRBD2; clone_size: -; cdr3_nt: TGTGCCAGCAGTTTATCGGGCGGGAGGGCAGGGTATGAGCAGTTCTTC; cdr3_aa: CASSLSGGRAGYEQFF
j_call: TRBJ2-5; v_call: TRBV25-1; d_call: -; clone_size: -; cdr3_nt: TGTGCCAGCAGTTCGGTCGGCGAAGAGACCCAGTACTTC; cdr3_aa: CASSSVGEETQYF
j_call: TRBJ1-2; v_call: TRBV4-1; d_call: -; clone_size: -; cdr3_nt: TGCGCCAGCAGCCAAGAAGGGGGGGCTAACTATGGCTACACCTTC; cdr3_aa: CASSQEGGANYGYTF
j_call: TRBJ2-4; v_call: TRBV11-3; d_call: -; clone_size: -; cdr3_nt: TGTGCCAGCAGCTTACAGGGATCCGGCATTCAGTACTTC; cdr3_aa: CASSLQGSGIQYF
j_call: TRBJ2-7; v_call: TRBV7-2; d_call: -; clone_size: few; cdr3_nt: TGTGCCAGCAGCTTAGCGCCTAGGCTCGAGCAGTACTTC; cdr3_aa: CASSLAPRLEQYF
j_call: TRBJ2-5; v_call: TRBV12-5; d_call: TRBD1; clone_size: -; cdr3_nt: TGTGCTAGTGGCTTCGACAGGGAACGAGAGACCCAGTACTTC; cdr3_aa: CASGFDRERETQYF
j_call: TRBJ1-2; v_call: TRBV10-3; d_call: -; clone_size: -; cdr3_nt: TGTGCCATCAGTGATGTGGAGGGACATGGCTACACCTTC; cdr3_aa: CAISDVEGHGYTF
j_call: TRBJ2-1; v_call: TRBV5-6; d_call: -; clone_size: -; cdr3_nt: TGTGCCAGCAGCCCTCTTGGGGGCAATGAGCAGTTCTTC; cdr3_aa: CASSPLGGNEQFF
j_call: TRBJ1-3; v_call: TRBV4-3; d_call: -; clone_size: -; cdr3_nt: TGCGCCAGCAGCCAAGAACCGAGCTCTGGAAACACCATATATTTT; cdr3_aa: CASSQEPSSGNTIYF
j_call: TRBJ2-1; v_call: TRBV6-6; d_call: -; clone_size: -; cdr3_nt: TGTGCCAGCGGGAGAAATTACAATGAGCAGTTCTTC; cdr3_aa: CASGRNYNEQFF
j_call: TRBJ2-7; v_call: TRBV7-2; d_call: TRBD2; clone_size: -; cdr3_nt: TGTGCCACCGGGACTAGCAACTCCTACGAGCAGTACTTC; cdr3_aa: CATGTSNSYEQYF
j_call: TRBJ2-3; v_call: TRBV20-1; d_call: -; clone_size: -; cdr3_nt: TGCAGTGCCCAGGACCCACAGTCGCAGTATTTT; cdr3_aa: CSAQDPQSQYF
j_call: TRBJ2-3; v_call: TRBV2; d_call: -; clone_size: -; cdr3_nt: TGTGCCAGCAGTGAAGCGCTTCCTAGCACAGATACGCAGTATTTT; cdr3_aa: CASSEALPSTDTQYF
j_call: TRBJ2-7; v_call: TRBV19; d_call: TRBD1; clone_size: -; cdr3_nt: TGTGCCAGTAATCCGGGACAGGGGCCCTACGAGCAGTACTTC; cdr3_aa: CASNPGQGPYEQYF
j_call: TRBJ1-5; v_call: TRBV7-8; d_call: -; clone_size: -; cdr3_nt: TGTGCCAGCAGCGACGCAAGGTTAGGCAATCAGCCCCAGCATTTT; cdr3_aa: CASSDARLGNQPQHF
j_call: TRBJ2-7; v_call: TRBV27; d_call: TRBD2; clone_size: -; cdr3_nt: TGTGCCAGCGGTTCCGGGAGGTCCTACGAGCAGTACTTC; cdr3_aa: CASGSGRSYEQYF
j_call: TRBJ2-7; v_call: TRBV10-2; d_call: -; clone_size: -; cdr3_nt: TGCGCCAGCAGTAACACAGACTACGAGCAGTACTTC; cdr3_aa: CASSNTDYEQYF
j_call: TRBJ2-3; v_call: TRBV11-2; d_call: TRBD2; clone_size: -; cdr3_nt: TGTGCCAGCAGCTTAGCTAGGGCTAGCGGGGATCTTTGGGATACGCAGTATTTT; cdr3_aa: CASSLARASGDLWDTQYF
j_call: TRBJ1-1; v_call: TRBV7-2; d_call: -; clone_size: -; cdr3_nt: TGTGCCAGCACCCCCGCCAGGAGGAACACTGAAGCTTTCTTT; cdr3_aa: CASTPARRNTEAFF
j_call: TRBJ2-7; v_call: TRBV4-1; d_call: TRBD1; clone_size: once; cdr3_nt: TGCGCCAGCAGCCAAGATGGGTCGGGACAGGGGGCAGACGAGCAGTACTTC; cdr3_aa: CASSQDGSGQGADEQYF
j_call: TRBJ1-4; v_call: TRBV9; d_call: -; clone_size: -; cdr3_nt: TGTGCCAGCAGCGCCGGCAGAAGGAGCACGGCTAATGAAAAACTGTTTTTT; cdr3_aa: CASSAGRRSTANEKLFF
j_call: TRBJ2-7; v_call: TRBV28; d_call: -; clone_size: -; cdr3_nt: TGTGCCAGCAGATACAGGGATGGGTCCTACGAGCAGTACTTC; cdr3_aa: CASRYRDGSYEQYF
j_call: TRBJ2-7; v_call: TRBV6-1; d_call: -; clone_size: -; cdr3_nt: TGTGCCAGCAGTGACCGACCTCCTTTCCGGTACGAGCAGTACTTC; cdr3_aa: CASSDRPPFRYEQYF
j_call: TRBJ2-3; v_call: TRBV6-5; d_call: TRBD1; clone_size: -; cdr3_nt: TGTGCCAGCAGCTCCTCCGGGACAGGCACAGATACGCAGTATTTT; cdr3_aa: CASSSSGTGTDTQYF
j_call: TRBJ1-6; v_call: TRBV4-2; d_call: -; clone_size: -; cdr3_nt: TGTGCCAGCAGCCAATCCGGGACTCCAGGCAACCCTAATTCACCCCTCCACTTT; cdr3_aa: CASSQSGTPGNPNSPLHF
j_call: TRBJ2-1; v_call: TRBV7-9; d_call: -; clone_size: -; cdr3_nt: TGTGCCAGCAGCTCGACGGGACCCCTTTGGAATGAGCAGTTCTTC; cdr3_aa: CASSSTGPLWNEQFF
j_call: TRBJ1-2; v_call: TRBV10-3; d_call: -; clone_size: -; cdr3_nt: TGTGCCATCAGCCGAACCGACTCTAACTATGGCTACACCTTC; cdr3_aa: CAISRTDSNYGYTF
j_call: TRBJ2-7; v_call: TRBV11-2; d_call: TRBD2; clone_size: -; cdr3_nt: TGTGCCAGCAGCTTAGCATTTCCGGGACTAACATACGAGCAGTACTTC; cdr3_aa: CASSLAFPGLTYEQYF
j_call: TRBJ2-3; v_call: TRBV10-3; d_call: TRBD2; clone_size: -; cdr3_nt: TGTGCCATCAGTCGAACCAAAATTAGCGGGAGCCTGTTAGATACGCAGTATTTT; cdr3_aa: CAISRTKISGSLLDTQYF
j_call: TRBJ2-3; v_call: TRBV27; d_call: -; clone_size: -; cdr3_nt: TGTGCCAGCAGTTTCGGGGGACTTGGCACAGATACGCAGTATTTT; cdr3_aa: CASSFGGLGTDTQYF